Each of the 20 T cell receptor beta chains below was sequenced from the same sample in a study of blood T cell repertoires in COVID-19. TCRdb keeps only in-frame clones here, not all; method: immunoSEQ multiplex PCR. The profile covers about 120,000 clones, with more than 80% appearing a single time and roughly a quarter taken by the ten largest. The specimen was peripheral blood. The source of these receptors is a man in his sixties or seventies with active or convalescent COVID-19.

The chain is built from TRBV19 and TRBJ2-5; 12 bases are a match to TRBD2. V shed 3 bases, J shed 2 bases, and the junction held 10 bases outside the gene matches. Germline loops: CDR1 LNHDA, CDR2 SQIVND (reference sequence). CDR3 length: 18 amino acids. DNA of the CDR3: TGTGCCAGTAGTATGCTTACCGGGACTAGCGGGTCTCAAGAGACCCAGTACTTC. This translates into CASSMLTGTSGSQETQYF.

This chain joins TRBV18 and TRBJ2-3; 12 positions match TRBD1. V lost 4 bases to trimming and J lost 6 bases; unmatched junction nucleotides: 8. This CDR3 region has 16 residues. CDR1 is KGHSH and CDR2 is LQKENI in the germline V gene. In DNA, the CDR3 is TGTGCCAGCTCACTCTTCCCGGGACAGGGGGCGGATACGCAGTATTTT. It is translated as CASSLFPGQGADTQYF.

On this clone: A much bigger clone sits one base away, suggesting this may be a read error. The gene calls are TRBV29-1 and TRBJ1-1, with TRBD1 as a possible D gene (5 bases). Trimming stripped 2 bases from V and 5 bases from J, with 15 bases between. CDR3 size: 14 residues. Germline loops: CDR1 SQVTM, CDR2 ANQGSEA. The CDR3: CSVETGGEWTEAFF. The CDR3 nucleotides read TGCAGCGTTGAAACGGGGGGAGAGTGGACTGAAGCTTTCTTT.

CDR3 nucleotides: TGTGCCACCAGTGATTTGCAGGACAGGGACAATGAGCAGTTCTTC. Residues: CATSDLQDRDNEQFF. The rearrangement links TRBV24-1 to TRBJ2-1; 8 nucleotides line up with TRBD1. V was clipped by 0 bases and J by 5 bases; unmatched bases: 2. Per germline, CDR1 KGHDR and CDR2 SFDVKD. The CDR3 has 15 amino acids.

This chain uses TRBV7-8 with TRBJ2-7; 10 nucleotides match TRBD2. V gave up 6 bases and J gave up 6 bases; unmatched junction bases: 11. The CDR3 length is 15 residues. CDR1 SGHVS and CDR2 FQNEAQ come from the germline V gene. The CDR3 DNA sequence: TGTGCCAGCAGACTCGGGGCTAGCGGGAGTTCCGAGCAGTACTTC. This translates into CASRLGASGSSEQYF.

The V call is TRBV19, the J call TRBJ2-1; 9 nucleotides match TRBD2. This CDR3 has 16 amino acids. Unmatched junction bases numbered 4, after V lost 2 bases and J lost 2 bases. CDR1 is LNHDA and CDR2 is SQIVND in the germline V gene (reference sequence). The CDR3 region has the DNA TGTGCCAGTAGTATACTGACTAGCGGTCCCTACAATGAGCAGTTCTTC. Translation: CASSILTSGPYNEQFF.

The genes are TRBV7-2 and TRBJ1-3; no reliable D call. The CDR3 covers 15 residues. Germline lookup yields CDR1 SGHTA and CDR2 FQGNSA. Between the trimmed V and J ends, which lost 3 bases and 7 bases, there was a span of 16 bases. CDR3 amino acids: CASSLDEAGVNTIYF. DNA of the CDR3: TGTGCCAGCAGCTTGGATGAGGCCGGGGTGAACACCATATATTTT.

The rearrangement joins TRBV5-4 to TRBJ2-5, with 7 bases identical to TRBD1. Per germline, CDR1 SGHNT and CDR2 YYREEE (reference sequence). This CDR3 region has 15 residues. Trimming at V came to 2 bases and at J to 3 bases, leaving 7 bases not matched to a gene. The CDR3 DNA reads as TGTGCCAGCAGCTTAGGGGGCAGGGGAAAAGAGACCCAGTACTTC. Translating gives CASSLGGRGKETQYF.

This rearrangement joins TRBV15 to TRBJ2-3; the match to TRBD2 covers 10 bases. The CDR3 length is 17 residues. Trimming at V came to 1 base and at J to 5 bases, leaving 9 bases not matched to a gene. Germline-derived CDR1 and CDR2 are LNHNV and YYDKDF (reference sequence). Here the CDR3 reads CATSRGSSGRIGDTQYF. The DNA of the CDR3 is TGTGCCACCAGCAGAGGATCTAGCGGGAGAATAGGAGATACGCAGTATTTT. Complete variable domain (other parts from reference TRBV15 and TRBJ2-3): DAMVIQNPRYQVTQFGKPVTLSCSQTLNHNVMYWYQQKSSQAPKLLFHYYDKDFNNEADTPDNFQSRRPNTSFCFLDIRSPGLGDTAMYLCATSRGSSGRIGDTQYFGPGTRLTVL.

This chain links TRBV19 with TRBJ2-7; TRBD2 aligns across 8 bases. The CDR3 is made up of 16 amino acids. Germline CDR1 and CDR2: LNHDA and SQIVND (reference sequence). V gave up 2 bases and J gave up 6 bases; unmatched junction bases: 12. Written as DNA, the CDR3 is TGTGCCAGTAGTATACCCTCCGGCGGGAGGAGTGCCGAGCAGTACTTC. This codes for CASSIPSGGRSAEQYF. Full variable domain (outside the CDR3, taken from reference TRBV19 and TRBJ2-7): DGGITQSPKYLFRKEGQNVTLSCEQNLNHDAMYWYRQDPGQGLRLIYYSQIVNDFQKGDIAEGYSVSREKKESFPLTVTSAQKNPTAFYLCASSIPSGGRSAEQYFGPGTRLTVT.

The chain carries TRBV6-5 and TRBJ2-7; possibly TRBD2 for D (5 bases). Trimming cost V 8 bases and J 8 bases, with 16 bases left between them. The germline CDR1 and CDR2 sequences are MNHEY and SVGAGI. This CDR3 region has 12 residues. CDR3 sequence reads: CASSYGGEKQYF. As DNA, the CDR3 is TGTGCCAGCTCATACGGTGGGGAGAAGCAGTACTTC.

The chain combines TRBV18 with TRBJ2-7; 7 bases are a match to TRBD2. The CDR3 runs to 14 residues. From germline, CDR1 is KGHSH and CDR2 LQKENI. V was pared by 3 bases and J by 4 bases, with 6 bases of the junction left unmatched. The DNA of the CDR3 is TGTGCCAGCTCACCGGGGGGGGAGAATTACGAGCAGTACTTC. It translates to CASSPGGENYEQYF.

The chain combines TRBV3-1 (or the pseudogene TRBV3-2) with TRBJ1-1; weak D call: TRBD1 (6 bases). The V end was cut by 2 bases, the J end by 6 bases, with 19 bases between. The CDR3 is 16 residues long. From germline, CDR1 is LGHDT and CDR2 YNNKEL (reference sequence). CDR3 bases: TGTGCCAGCAGCCAACCCCTCCTCGGGGGGGGCGCTGAAGCTTTCTTT. It specifies CASSQPLLGGGAEAFF.

This sequence joins TRBV7-9 and TRBJ2-1, with 15 bases identical to TRBD2. Germline CDR1 and CDR2: SEHNR and FQNEAQ (reference sequence). The CDR3 has 17 amino acids. Unmatched junction bases numbered 10, after V lost 5 bases and J lost 8 bases. The CDR3: CASSPGLAGGYSDEQFF. For the CDR3, the DNA is TGTGCCAGCAGCCCAGGACTAGCGGGAGGGTATAGCGATGAGCAGTTCTTC. The full variable domain, rest sourced from reference TRBV7-9 and TRBJ2-1, is DTGVSQNPRHKITKRGQNVTFRCDPISEHNRLYWYRQTLGQGPEFLTYFQNEAQLEKSRLLSDRFSAERPKGSFSTLEIQRTEQGDSAMYLCASSPGLAGGYSDEQFFGPGTRLTVL.

This clone showed up just once. The chain employs TRBV24-1 and TRBJ2-5; 11 positions agree with TRBD2. Losses at the gene ends were 4 bases for V and 3 bases for J; bases not matched to a gene: 6. Germline V gene data show CDR1 as KGHDR and CDR2 as SFDVKD. This CDR3 spans 16 amino acids. The chain's CDR3 is CATSDLVSGREETQYF. The DNA for the CDR3 is TGTGCCACCAGTGACCTAGTTAGCGGGAGGGAAGAGACCCAGTACTTC.

This clone was seen only once. The chain recombines TRBV2 with TRBJ1-5, with D unresolved. V lost 0 bases, J lost 9 bases, and 12 bases lay in between. Germline CDR1 is SNHLY and CDR2 is FYNNEI. CDR3 length: 14 amino acids. The CDR3 reads CASSEASDFRPQHF. As DNA, the CDR3 is TGTGCCAGCAGTGAAGCGTCAGACTTTCGGCCCCAGCATTTT.

The chain combines TRBV6-5 with TRBJ1-4, with D perhaps TRBD1 (5 bases). Germline CDR1 reads MNHEY; CDR2 reads SVGAGI. CDR3 length: 12 amino acids. Trimming removed 7 bases from V and 8 bases from J, with 11 bases in between. The CDR3 coding sequence is TGTGCCAGCACCCGAGGACAAGAAAAACTGTTTTTT. As protein: CASTRGQEKLFF.

The V call is TRBV13, the J call TRBJ2-1; a weak D match, TRBD2 (6 bases). CDR1 is PRHDT and CDR2 is FYEKMQ in the germline V gene (reference sequence). CDR3 size: 14 residues. V was clipped by 5 bases and J by 10 bases, with 18 bases between them. CDR3 bases: TGTGCCAGCAGCCGGACCTTGGTTGGGAGGGAGCAGTTCTTC. Protein: CASSRTLVGREQFF.

This sequence joins TRBV7-9 and TRBJ2-7, with D perhaps matching TRBD2 (6 bases). Trimming stripped 1 base from V and 3 bases from J, with 13 bases between. CDR1 is SEHNR and CDR2 is FQNEAQ in the germline V gene (reference sequence). The CDR3 runs 15 residues. The CDR3 region is CASSLEGGPNYEQYF. Written as DNA, the CDR3 is TGTGCCAGCAGCTTAGAGGGAGGTCCCAACTACGAGCAGTACTTC.

The V gene is TRBV14, the J gene TRBJ1-4, with a weak D call TRBD1 (5 bases). Germline V gives CDR1 SGHDN, CDR2 FVKESK. Trimming pared 5 bases from V and 5 bases from J, leaving 18 bases between. CDR3 length: 16 amino acids. The CDR3 here is CASSAYPTAPNEKLFF. CDR3 DNA sequence: TGTGCCAGCAGCGCATATCCGACAGCTCCGAATGAAAAACTGTTTTTT.